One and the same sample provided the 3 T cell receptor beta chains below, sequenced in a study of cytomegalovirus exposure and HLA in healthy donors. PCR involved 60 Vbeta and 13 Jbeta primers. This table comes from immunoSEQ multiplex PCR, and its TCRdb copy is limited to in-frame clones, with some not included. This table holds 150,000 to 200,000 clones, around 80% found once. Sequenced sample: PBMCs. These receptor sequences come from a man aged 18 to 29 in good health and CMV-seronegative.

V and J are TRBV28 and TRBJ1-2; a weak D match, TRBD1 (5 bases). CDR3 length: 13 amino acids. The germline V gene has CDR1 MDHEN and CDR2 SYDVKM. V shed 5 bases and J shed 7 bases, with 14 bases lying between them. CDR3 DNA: TGTGCCAGCAGTCGACCCTTAGGGGCTGGCTACACCTTC. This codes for CASSRPLGAGYTF.

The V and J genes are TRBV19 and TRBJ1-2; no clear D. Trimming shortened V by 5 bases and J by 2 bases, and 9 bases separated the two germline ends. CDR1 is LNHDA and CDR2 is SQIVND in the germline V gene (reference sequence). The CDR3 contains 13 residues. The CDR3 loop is CASSSSRNYGYTF. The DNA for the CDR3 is TGTGCCAGTAGTTCGTCCAGGAACTATGGCTACACCTTC.

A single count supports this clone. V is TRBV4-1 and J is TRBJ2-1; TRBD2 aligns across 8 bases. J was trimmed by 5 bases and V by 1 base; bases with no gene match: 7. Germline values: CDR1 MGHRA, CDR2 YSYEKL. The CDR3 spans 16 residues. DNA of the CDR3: TGCGCCAGCAGCCAAGGTACGGGGGGGGCAGACAATGAGCAGTTCTTC. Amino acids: CASSQGTGGADNEQFF.